The entry below gives a single T cell receptor beta chain sequence along with its context. The antigen is not known. These data originate in a study of T cell responses to AZD1222 COVID-19 vaccine. Study findings and constraints: Breadth and depth of Spike-specific TCRs rose after two AZD1222 doses.

Trimming cost V 6 bases and J 4 bases, with 19 bases left between them. CDR3 length: 15 amino acids. Germline loops: CDR1 PRHDT, CDR2 FYEKMQ (reference sequence). Libraries were prepared by immunoSEQ multiplex PCR; TCRdb keeps only in-frame clonotypes and omits some of them. The sample includes 90,000 to 150,000 clones, 75% to 90% of them seen just once. The sequences come from peripheral blood, collected 28 days after the second AZD1222 dose. V is TRBV13 and J is TRBJ2-7, with D tentatively TRBD1 (6 bases). The sequence was collected from an adult who received the AZD1222 COVID-19 vaccine. DNA for the CDR3: TGTGCCAGCAGTAGCCCGCAGGGGATTGGGTACGAGCAGTACTTC. It translates to CASSSPQGIGYEQYF.